Below, 25 T cell receptor beta chains from the same sample are listed, as sequenced in a study of TIL therapy for anti-PD-1-resistant metastatic lung cancer. Documented time point: pre-treatment sample, taken before nivolumab and TIL therapy. The tumor samples were excised metastases, mostly pleural nodules or supraclavicular lymph nodes. The libraries were made with immunoSEQ v3. Clones were sequenced by immunoSEQ multiplex PCR, and TCRdb holds only the in-frame ones, with some missing. The data show approximately 27,000 clones, around 70% seen once. Sequenced material: tumor tissue, taken at baseline. The receptors stem from a person between 25 and 80 years old with non-small cell lung cancer.

This chain links TRBV7-2 with TRBJ2-7; 10 positions match TRBD1. Germline values: CDR1 SGHTA, CDR2 FQGNSA. Trimming at V came to 6 bases and at J to 6 bases, leaving 5 bases not matched to a gene. The CDR3 totals 13 residues. CDR3 sequence (DNA): TGTGCCAGCAGGTCGGGACAGGGGCGCGAGCAGTACTTC. It specifies CASRSGQGREQYF.

This clone was seen once. This sequence joins TRBV19 and TRBJ1-2, with 9 positions matching TRBD1. CDR1 is LNHDA and CDR2 is SQIVND in the germline V gene (reference sequence). The CDR3 is 16 residues long. After removal of 3 bases from V and 5 bases from J, the junction contained 10 bases not matched to a gene. In nucleotides, the CDR3 is TGTGCCAGTAGTATGTGGGGGGGGACAGGGAATTATGGCTACACCTTC. This sequence encodes CASSMWGGTGNYGYTF. Complete variable domain (other parts from reference TRBV19 and TRBJ1-2): DGGITQSPKYLFRKEGQNVTLSCEQNLNHDAMYWYRQDPGQGLRLIYYSQIVNDFQKGDIAEGYSVSREKKESFPLTVTSAQKNPTAFYLCASSMWGGTGNYGYTFGSGTRLTVV.

The genes are TRBV4-1 and TRBJ2-3, with D unresolved. The CDR3 has 16 residues. Trimming cost V 4 bases and J 1 base, with 15 bases left between them. Germline-derived CDR1 and CDR2 are MGHRA and YSYEKL. CDR3 nucleotides: TGCGCCAGCAGCCCACACGCAGGCCGGCGCACAGATACGCAGTATTTT. It translates to CASSPHAGRRTDTQYF.

J is TRBJ2-3 and V is TRBV5-1, with D possibly being TRBD2 (6 bases). Germline assignment: CDR1 SGHRS and CDR2 YFSETQ. V lost 0 bases, J lost 3 bases, and 8 bases lay in between. There are 14 residues in the CDR3. The CDR3: CASSLVLATDTQYF. In DNA form, the CDR3 reads TGCGCCAGCAGCTTGGTTCTAGCGACAGATACGCAGTATTTT.

This chain joins TRBV5-1 and TRBJ2-3; 10 bases match TRBD1. The CDR3 has 20 amino acids. The germline V gene has CDR1 SGHRS and CDR2 YFSETQ. With V trimmed by 0 bases and J by 1 base, 14 bases remained unmatched. CDR3 amino acids: CASSLGFGTGDLQGTDTQYF. DNA for the CDR3: TGCGCCAGCAGCTTGGGGTTTGGGACAGGGGACTTGCAGGGCACAGATACGCAGTATTTT.

The genes are TRBV7-2 and TRBJ1-1, with 11 bases matching TRBD1. The germline V gene has CDR1 SGHTA and CDR2 FQGNSA. V lost 5 bases and J lost 6; bases outside the gene matches: 5. The CDR3 extends over 14 amino acids. The CDR3 here is CASSNGGQGAEAFF. CDR3 sequence (DNA): TGTGCCAGCAGCAATGGGGGACAGGGGGCTGAAGCTTTCTTT.

This clone has just a few counts. The chain employs TRBV14 and TRBJ2-7; D gene ambiguous. The CDR3 is made up of 16 amino acids. Germline V gene lookup returns CDR1 SGHDN and CDR2 FVKESK. Trimming shortened V by 3 bases and J by 2 bases, and 17 bases separated the two germline ends. The CDR3 reads CASSQPRTPSPYEQYF. The DNA of the CDR3 is TGTGCCAGCAGCCAGCCCCGTACCCCATCCCCCTACGAGCAGTACTTC.

V is TRBV19 and J is TRBJ2-7; D remains ambiguous. V lost 0 bases, J lost 6 bases, and 6 bases lay in between. Germline V gene lookup returns CDR1 LNHDA and CDR2 SQIVND (reference sequence). The CDR3 length is 12 residues. CDR3 coding DNA: TGTGCCAGTAGTATAGAAGGGCGCGAGCAGTACTTC. As protein: CASSIEGREQYF.

The chain recombines TRBV23-1 with TRBJ1-1; D unresolved. TRBV23-1 is an ORF, and what it does is uncertain. V was trimmed by 3 bases and J by 5 bases, leaving 4 bases between them. The CDR3 contains 11 residues. The CDR3 region is CASSHETEAFF. CDR3 DNA sequence: TGCGCCAGCAGTCACGAGACTGAAGCTTTCTTT.

This clone was found a few times. The CDR3 here is CASRTTGGASYEQYF. DNA for the CDR3: TGTGCCAGCAGGACGACAGGGGGCGCCTCCTACGAGCAGTACTTC. The rearrangement joins TRBV6-1 to TRBJ2-7; 10 bases align to TRBD1. V gave up 6 bases and J gave up 0 bases; unmatched junction bases: 5. This CDR3 is 15 amino acids long. The germline V gene encodes CDR1 MNHNS and CDR2 SASEGT.

The chain is built from TRBV7-9 and TRBJ1-4; TRBD1 might be the D (6 bases). The CDR3 has 15 amino acids. Germline V gene data show CDR1 as SEHNR and CDR2 as FQNEAQ (reference sequence). V lost 0 bases to trimming and J lost 8 bases, with 13 bases between them. CDR3 bases: TGTGCCAGCAGCTTAGCGCTGTGGGGGCAGGAAAAACTGTTTTTT. This codes for CASSLALWGQEKLFF.

The chain carries TRBV30 and TRBJ1-1; 7 bases agree with TRBD1. With 4 bases clipped from V and 1 base from J, the junction kept 6 bases outside the gene matches. CDR3 size: 14 residues. Looked up from germline, CDR1 is GTSNPN and CDR2 is SVGIG (reference sequence). The CDR3 DNA is TGTGCCTGGATGGACGGGACAGCGAACACTGAAGCTTTCTTT. Its protein is CAWMDGTANTEAFF.

DNA of the CDR3: TGTGCCAGCAGCTTACGGGGTGTGACTAACTATGGCTACACCTTC. This gives the protein CASSLRGVTNYGYTF. This sequence joins TRBV5-4 and TRBJ1-2; D not certain. The length of the CDR3 is 15 residues. Per germline, CDR1 SGHNT and CDR2 YYREEE (reference sequence). Trimming removed 2 bases from V and 0 bases from J, with 11 bases in between.

This clone was picked up a small number of times. The chain couples TRBV6-1 to TRBJ1-5; maybe TRBD1 (6 bases). V gave up 1 base and J gave up 0 bases, with 7 bases separating them. The CDR3 runs to 15 residues. Germline V CDR1 and CDR2: MNHNS, SASEGT. The CDR3 is CASSEGGLSNQPQHF. In DNA form, the CDR3 reads TGTGCCAGCAGTGAAGGGGGGCTTAGCAATCAGCCCCAGCATTTT.

This CDR3 reads CASTPPGDSPLHF. Here the CDR3 DNA reads TGTGCCAGTACTCCACCGGGAGATTCACCCCTCCACTTT. The chain links TRBV19 to TRBJ1-6; no clear D. The V and J ends lost 7 bases and 8 bases respectively, with 12 bases between them. The CDR3 has 13 residues. Germline-derived CDR1 and CDR2 are LNHDA and SQIVND (reference sequence). The full variable domain, rest sourced from reference TRBV19 and TRBJ1-6, is DGGITQSPKYLFRKEGQNVTLSCEQNLNHDAMYWYRQDPGQGLRLIYYSQIVNDFQKGDIAEGYSVSREKKESFPLTVTSAQKNPTAFYLCASTPPGDSPLHFGNGTRLTVT.

The V gene is TRBV6-4, the J gene TRBJ2-3, with 8 positions matching TRBD2. In germline, CDR1 is MRHNA, CDR2 SNTAGT. CDR3 length: 15 residues. Trimming cost V 5 bases and J 0 bases; bases outside gene matches: 4. The CDR3 reads CASSTSGDSTDTQYF. The CDR3 region has the DNA TGTGCCAGCAGTACTAGCGGAGACAGCACAGATACGCAGTATTTT.

The chain carries TRBV5-1 and TRBJ1-5; no firm D call. The ends were cut back, 1 base at V and 5 bases at J, with 13 bases in the middle. The CDR3 extends over 15 amino acids. Germline CDR1 reads SGHRS; CDR2 reads YFSETQ. The CDR3 sequence is CASSLWGNADQPQHF. CDR3 nucleotides: TGCGCCAGCAGCTTGTGGGGTAATGCAGATCAGCCCCAGCATTTT. Based on the CDR3 plus reference TRBV5-1 and TRBJ1-5, the full variable domain is KAGVTQTPRYLIKTRGQQVTLSCSPISGHRSVSWYQQTPGQGLQFLFEYFSETQRNKGNFPGRFSGRQFSNSRSEMNVSTLELGDSALYLCASSLWGNADQPQHFGDGTRLSIL.

In this sample, this clone turned up a few times. The gene calls are TRBV7-2 and TRBJ2-7; 7 bases line up with TRBD2. Germline assignment: CDR1 SGHTA and CDR2 FQGNSA. This CDR3 is built from 14 residues. Losses at the gene ends were 5 bases for V and 2 bases for J; bases not matched to a gene: 6. The CDR3 loop is CASSHGLVPYEQYF. The CDR3 DNA reads TGTGCCAGCAGCCACGGACTAGTTCCCTACGAGCAGTACTTC.

This clone was counted between two and nine times. The chain has TRBV6-4 and TRBJ2-2; D is undetermined. CDR1 is MRHNA and CDR2 is SNTAGT in the germline V gene. Deletions cut 3 bases from V and 0 bases from J, with 2 bases between. This CDR3 region has 13 residues. This CDR3 reads CASSEANTGELFF. For the CDR3, the DNA is TGTGCCAGCAGTGAAGCGAACACCGGGGAGCTGTTTTTT.

The chain has TRBV2 and TRBJ2-5; 7 bases are a match to TRBD1. The CDR3 spans 14 residues. The V and J ends lost 11 bases and 3 bases, in that order; junction bases with no gene match: 12. CDR1 SNHLY and CDR2 FYNNEI come from the germline V gene. This CDR3 reads CALRQGTGEETQYF. The CDR3 DNA reads as TGTGCCCTACGACAGGGAACTGGGGAAGAGACCCAGTACTTC.

The J gene is TRBJ1-1, the V gene TRBV11-2; D is ambiguous. Germline CDR1 SGHAT, CDR2 FQNNGV. V lost 3 bases and J 1 base, leaving 3 bases between the germline ends. The CDR3 has 12 amino acids. CDR3 sequence reads: CASSFGNTEAFF. Here the CDR3 DNA reads TGTGCCAGCAGCTTCGGGAACACTGAAGCTTTCTTT.

For this clone: Other nucleotide sequences from this sample produce the same CDR3. The V and J genes are TRBV6-1 and TRBJ2-1, with 8 bases identical to TRBD2. The CDR3 contains 15 residues. Per the germline V gene, CDR1 is MNHNS and CDR2 is SASEGT. The ends lost 2 bases at V and 0 bases at J; junction bases unmatched: 0. The DNA of the CDR3 is TGTGCCAGCAGTGAACTAGCGGGCTCCTACAATGAGCAGTTCTTC. It yields the protein CASSELAGSYNEQFF.

The V call is TRBV2, the J call TRBJ2-7, with TRBD2 identical over 9 bases. Looked up from germline, CDR1 is SNHLY and CDR2 is FYNNEI. The CDR3 is made up of 15 amino acids. J lost 6 bases, V lost 3 bases, and 9 bases had no gene match. The CDR3 DNA reads as TGTGCCAGCAGTGACTGGGCGGGGGGGCCTGGCGAGCAGTACTTC. Translation: CASSDWAGGPGEQYF.

V and J are TRBV4-3 and TRBJ2-2; D gene unclear. The CDR3 extends over 15 amino acids. Germline V gives CDR1 LGHNA, CDR2 YSLEER. V shed 2 bases and J shed 8 bases, with 15 bases lying between them. The CDR3 DNA sequence: TGCGCCAGCAGCCAATCTTTGAGTATCAAGGGGGAGCTGTTTTTT. Protein sequence: CASSQSLSIKGELFF.

This clone was observed a handful of times. The rearrangement joins TRBV7-5 to TRBJ2-7; no check of the table's D call, TRBD1, against the DNA was made. TRBV7-5 is a pseudogene. There are 17 residues in the CDR3. CDR3 amino acids: CARSLVIGQGNLDEQYF. The CDR3 DNA reads as TGTGCCAGAAGCTTAGTTATAGGCCAGGGGAATTTGGACGAGCAGTACTTC.